The sample holds a few counts of the clone carrying this T cell receptor (beta chain). Its antigen is still unknown. TCRdb used MiXCR to reprocess the 5' RACE reads, holding one entry per CDR3 protein. The table shows 430,000 or so distinct CDR3 sequences, with more than 20% occurring only once. This specimen comes from a study of identical twins. The study's findings and limits: Excess sharing between twins was weaker in beta out-of-frame sequences. Alpha sequences that were out-of-frame and twin-shared showed an excess of low generation probability. In cord blood, abundant beta clonotypes had fewer insertions; memory showed no trend.

These same records also appear under a second study, on T cells expressing NK-cell markers. That report notes: As a fraction of CD8+ T cells, dominant NKG2C+ clonotypes reached roughly 1.0-7.5% in six or seven donors.

The specimen was CD4+ T cells sorted from blood. The sequence derives from a woman aged 18-29 years in good health.

The DNA of the CDR3 is TGTGCCAGCAGCTACCTACAGGGGGGTTCCTACAATGAGCAGTTCTTC. Amino acids: CASSYLQGGSYNEQFF. The V gene is TRBV5-6, the J gene TRBJ2-1; 8 positions agree with TRBD1. The J segment lost 1 base and the V segment lost 3 bases, leaving 6 bases of the junction unmatched. The germline V gene has CDR1 SGHDT and CDR2 YYEEEE. The CDR3 contains 16 residues.